A single sample is the source of the 2 T cell receptor beta chains below, sequenced in a study of control samples from healthy donors and cancer patients. TCRdb's table, derived via immunoSEQ multiplex PCR, lists solely in-frame clones and lacks some. The sample includes approximately 110,000 clones, roughly 92% of them seen just once. The material sequenced was blood. The receptors derive from a woman aged 18-29 years in good health.

The V and J genes are TRBV20-1 and TRBJ2-3; the D is unclear. The CDR3 totals 16 residues. Germline CDR1 DFQATT, CDR2 SNEGSKA (reference sequence). The V end was cut by 3 bases, the J end by 6 bases, with 22 bases between. CDR3 amino acids: CSASAWARGPADTQYF. In DNA, the CDR3 is TGCAGTGCTAGTGCCTGGGCCCGCGGCCCAGCGGATACGCAGTATTTT.

The table lists this clone with a count of one. This chain joins TRBV2 and TRBJ2-5; 12 nucleotides line up with TRBD2. The CDR3 has 15 amino acids. Germline V gives CDR1 SNHLY, CDR2 FYNNEI. The V segment lost 10 bases and the J segment 5 bases; nucleotides outside the gene matches: 11. The CDR3 sequence is CATSRRLAGVETQYF. The DNA of the CDR3 is TGTGCCACTAGCCGCAGACTAGCGGGAGTTGAGACCCAGTACTTC.